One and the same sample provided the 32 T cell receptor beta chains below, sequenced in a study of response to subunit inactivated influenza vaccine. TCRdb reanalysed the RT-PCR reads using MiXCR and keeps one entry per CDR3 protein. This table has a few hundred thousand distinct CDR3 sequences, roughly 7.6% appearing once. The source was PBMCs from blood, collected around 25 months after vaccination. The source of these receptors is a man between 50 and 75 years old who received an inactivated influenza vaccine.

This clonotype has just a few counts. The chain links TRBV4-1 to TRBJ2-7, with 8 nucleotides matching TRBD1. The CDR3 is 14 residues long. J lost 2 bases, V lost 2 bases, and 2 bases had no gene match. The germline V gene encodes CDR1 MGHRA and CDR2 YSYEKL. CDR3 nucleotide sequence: TGCGCCAGCAGCCAACCGGGACAGGCCTACGAGCAGTACTTC. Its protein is CASSQPGQAYEQYF.

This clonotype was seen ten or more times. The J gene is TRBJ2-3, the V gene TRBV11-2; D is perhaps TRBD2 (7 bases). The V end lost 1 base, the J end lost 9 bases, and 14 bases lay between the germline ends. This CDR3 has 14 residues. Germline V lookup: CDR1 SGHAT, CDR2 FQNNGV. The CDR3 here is CASSLGPGRGTQYF. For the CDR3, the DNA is TGTGCCAGCAGCTTAGGCCCGGGGAGGGGGACGCAGTATTTT.

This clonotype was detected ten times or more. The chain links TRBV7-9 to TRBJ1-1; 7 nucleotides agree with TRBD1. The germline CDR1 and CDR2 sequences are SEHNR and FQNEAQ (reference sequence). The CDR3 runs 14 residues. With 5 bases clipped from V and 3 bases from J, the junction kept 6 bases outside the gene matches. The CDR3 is CASSPRQGDTEAFF. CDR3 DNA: TGTGCCAGCAGCCCACGACAGGGAGACACTGAAGCTTTCTTT.

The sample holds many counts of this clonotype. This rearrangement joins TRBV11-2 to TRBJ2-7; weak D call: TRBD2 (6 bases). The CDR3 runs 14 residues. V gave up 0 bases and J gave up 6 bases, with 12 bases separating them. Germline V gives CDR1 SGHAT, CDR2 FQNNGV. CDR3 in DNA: TGTGCCAGCAGCTTAGATCGTGGAGGGCTCGAGCAGTACTTC. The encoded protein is CASSLDRGGLEQYF.

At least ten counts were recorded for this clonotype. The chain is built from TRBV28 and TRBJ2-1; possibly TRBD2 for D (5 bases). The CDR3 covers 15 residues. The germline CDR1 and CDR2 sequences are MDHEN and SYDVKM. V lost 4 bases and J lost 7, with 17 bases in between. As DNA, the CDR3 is TGTGCCAGCAGTTCCATCGGGGTAGCGCGGAATGAGCAGTTCTTC. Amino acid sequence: CASSSIGVARNEQFF.

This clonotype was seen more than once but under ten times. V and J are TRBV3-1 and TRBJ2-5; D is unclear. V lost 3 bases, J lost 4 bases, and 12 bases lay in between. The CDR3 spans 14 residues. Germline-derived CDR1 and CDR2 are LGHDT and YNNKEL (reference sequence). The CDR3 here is CASSHPNYRETQYF. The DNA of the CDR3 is TGTGCCAGCAGCCACCCCAACTACAGAGAGACCCAGTACTTC.

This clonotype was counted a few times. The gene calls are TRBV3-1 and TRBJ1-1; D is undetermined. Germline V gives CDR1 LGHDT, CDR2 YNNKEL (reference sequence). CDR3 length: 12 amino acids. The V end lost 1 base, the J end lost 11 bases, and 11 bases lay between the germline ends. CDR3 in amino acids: CASSQGVRWAFF. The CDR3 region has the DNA TGTGCCAGCAGCCAAGGGGTCCGGTGGGCTTTCTTT. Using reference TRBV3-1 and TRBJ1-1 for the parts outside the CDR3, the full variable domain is DTAVSQTPKYLVTQMGNDKSIKCEQNLGHDTMYWYKQDSKKFLKIMFSYNNKELIINETVPNRFSPKSPDKAHLNLHINSLELGDSAVYFCASSQGVRWAFFGQGTRLTVV.

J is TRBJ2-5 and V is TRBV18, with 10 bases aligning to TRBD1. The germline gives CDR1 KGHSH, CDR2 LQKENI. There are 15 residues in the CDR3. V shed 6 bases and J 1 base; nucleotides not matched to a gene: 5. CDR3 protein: CASSTGTGAQETQYF. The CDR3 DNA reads TGTGCCAGCTCGACCGGGACAGGGGCCCAAGAGACCCAGTACTTC.

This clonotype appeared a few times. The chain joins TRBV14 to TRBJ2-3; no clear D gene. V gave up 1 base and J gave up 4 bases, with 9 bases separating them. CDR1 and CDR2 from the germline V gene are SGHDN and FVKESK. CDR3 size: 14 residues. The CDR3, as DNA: TGTGCCAGCAGCCAAGTTCGTTCCGCAGATACGCAGTATTTT. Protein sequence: CASSQVRSADTQYF.

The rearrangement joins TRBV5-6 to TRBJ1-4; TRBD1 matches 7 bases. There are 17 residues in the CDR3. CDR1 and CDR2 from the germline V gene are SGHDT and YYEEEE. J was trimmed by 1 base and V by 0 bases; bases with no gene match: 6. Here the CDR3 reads CASSLGRGRQTNEKLFF. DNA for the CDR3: TGTGCCAGCAGCTTGGGAAGGGGGCGTCAAACTAATGAAAAACTGTTTTTT. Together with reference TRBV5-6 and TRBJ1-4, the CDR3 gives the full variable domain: DAGVTQSPTHLIKTRGQQVTLRCSPKSGHDTVSWYQQALGQGPQFIFQYYEEEERQRGNFPDRFSGHQFPNYSSELNVNALLLGDSALYLCASSLGRGRQTNEKLFFGSGTQLSVL.

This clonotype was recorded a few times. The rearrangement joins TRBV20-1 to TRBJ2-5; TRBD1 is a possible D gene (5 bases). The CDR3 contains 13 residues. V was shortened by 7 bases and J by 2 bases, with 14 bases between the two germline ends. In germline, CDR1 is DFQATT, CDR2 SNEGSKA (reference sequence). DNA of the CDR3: TGCAGTGTCGCGACAGCTTCTCAAGAGACCCAGTACTTC. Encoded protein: CSVATASQETQYF.

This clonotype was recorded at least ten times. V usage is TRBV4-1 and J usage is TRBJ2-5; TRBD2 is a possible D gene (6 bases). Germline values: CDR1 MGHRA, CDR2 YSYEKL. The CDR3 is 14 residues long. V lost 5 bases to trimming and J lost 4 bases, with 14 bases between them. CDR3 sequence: CASSNRGGPETQYF. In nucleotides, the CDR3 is TGCGCCAGCAGCAACCGCGGAGGGCCAGAGACCCAGTACTTC.

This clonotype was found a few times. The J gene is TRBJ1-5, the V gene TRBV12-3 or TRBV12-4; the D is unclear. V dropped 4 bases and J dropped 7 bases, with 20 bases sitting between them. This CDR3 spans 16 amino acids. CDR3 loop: CASSSAGLLVGQPQHF. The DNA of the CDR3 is TGTGCCAGCAGTTCAGCCGGTCTCTTAGTAGGCCAGCCCCAGCATTTT.

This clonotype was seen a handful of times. CDR3 sequence: CASSYYPAYEQYF. As DNA, the CDR3 is TGTGCCAGCAGTTACTACCCGGCCTACGAGCAGTACTTC. This sequence joins TRBV6-5 and TRBJ2-7, with no clear D. The CDR3 totals 13 residues. Trimming took off 1 base at V and 2 bases at J, with 6 bases between the two ends. The germline CDR1 and CDR2 sequences are MNHEY and SVGAGI.

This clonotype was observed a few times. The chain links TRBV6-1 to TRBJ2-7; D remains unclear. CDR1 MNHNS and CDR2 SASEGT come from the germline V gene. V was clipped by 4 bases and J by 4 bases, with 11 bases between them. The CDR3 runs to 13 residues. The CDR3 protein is CASSGTAFYEQYF. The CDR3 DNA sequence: TGTGCCAGCAGTGGTACCGCCTTTTACGAGCAGTACTTC.

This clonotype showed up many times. The CDR3 region has the DNA TGTGCCAGCAGCTCCTTCGAGCGGGGGACTCCCAAAAACATTCAGTACTTC. It translates to CASSSFERGTPKNIQYF. The rearrangement links TRBV7-2 to TRBJ2-4, with 8 bases lining up with TRBD2. The trim removed 4 bases at V and 2 bases at J, leaving 10 bases unmatched. The CDR3 sequence is 17 residues long. Germline V CDR1 and CDR2: SGHTA, FQGNSA. Combining the CDR3 with reference TRBV7-2 and TRBJ2-4 gives the whole variable domain GAGVSQSPSNKVTEKGKDVELRCDPISGHTALYWYRQSLGQGLEFLIYFQGNSAPDKSGLPSDRFSAERTGGSVSTLTIQRTQQEDSAVYLCASSSFERGTPKNIQYFGAGTRLSVL.

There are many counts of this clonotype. The CDR3 sequence is CASSSLLTSELTDTQYF. CDR3 in DNA: TGTGCCAGCAGTTCCCTTTTGACTAGCGAGCTCACAGATACGCAGTATTTT. The chain has TRBV28 and TRBJ2-3, with 8 bases that match TRBD2. CDR3 size: 17 residues. Trimming at V came to 4 bases and at J to 2 bases, leaving 11 bases not matched to a gene. The germline CDR1 and CDR2 sequences are MDHEN and SYDVKM.

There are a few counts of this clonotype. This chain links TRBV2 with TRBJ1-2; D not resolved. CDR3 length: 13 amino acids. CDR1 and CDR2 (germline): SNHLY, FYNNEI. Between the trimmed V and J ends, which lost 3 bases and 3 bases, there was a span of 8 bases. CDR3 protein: CASSEGWDYGYTF. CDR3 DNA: TGTGCCAGCAGTGAGGGCTGGGACTATGGCTACACCTTC.

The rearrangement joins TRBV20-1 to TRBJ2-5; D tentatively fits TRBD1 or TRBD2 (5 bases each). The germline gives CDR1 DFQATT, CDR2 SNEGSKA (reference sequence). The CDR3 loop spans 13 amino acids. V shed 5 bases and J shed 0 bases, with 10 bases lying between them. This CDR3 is CSAGGRNQETQYF. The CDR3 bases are TGCAGTGCTGGGGGACGTAACCAAGAGACCCAGTACTTC.

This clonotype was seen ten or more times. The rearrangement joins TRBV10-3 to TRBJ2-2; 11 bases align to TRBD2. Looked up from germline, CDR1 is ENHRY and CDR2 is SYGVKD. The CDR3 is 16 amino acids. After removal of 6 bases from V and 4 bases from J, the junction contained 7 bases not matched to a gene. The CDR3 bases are TGTGCCATCAGGAAGACTAGCGGGGATATCACCGGGGAGCTGTTTTTT. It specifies CAIRKTSGDITGELFF.

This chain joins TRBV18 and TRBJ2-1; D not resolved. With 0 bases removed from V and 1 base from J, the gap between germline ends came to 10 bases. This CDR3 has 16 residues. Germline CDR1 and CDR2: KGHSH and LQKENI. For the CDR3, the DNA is TGTGCCAGCTCACCACCCCACAGCCGGTCCTACAATGAGCAGTTCTTC. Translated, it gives CASSPPHSRSYNEQFF. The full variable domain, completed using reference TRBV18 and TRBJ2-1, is NAGVMQNPRHLVRRRGQEARLRCSPMKGHSHVYWYRQLPEEGLKFMVYLQKENIIDESGMPKERFSAEFPKEGPSILRIQQVVRGDSAAYFCASSPPHSRSYNEQFFGPGTRLTVL.

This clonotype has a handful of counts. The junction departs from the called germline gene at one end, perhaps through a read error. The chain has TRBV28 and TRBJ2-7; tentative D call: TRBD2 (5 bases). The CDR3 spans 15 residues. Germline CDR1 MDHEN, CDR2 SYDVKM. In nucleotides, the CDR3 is TGCGCCAGCAGTACTCCGGGATCAAGGAAGTACGAGCAGTACTTC. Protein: CASSTPGSRKYEQYF.

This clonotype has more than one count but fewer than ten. The CDR3 loop is CSARDPSGRNYNEQFF. The CDR3 DNA sequence: TGCAGTGCTAGAGATCCTAGCGGGAGAAACTACAATGAGCAGTTCTTC. The genes are TRBV20-1 and TRBJ2-1; 10 bases match TRBD2. V dropped 0 bases and J dropped 3; count of bases not matched to a gene: 5. The germline V gene has CDR1 DFQATT and CDR2 SNEGSKA (reference sequence). There are 16 residues in the CDR3.

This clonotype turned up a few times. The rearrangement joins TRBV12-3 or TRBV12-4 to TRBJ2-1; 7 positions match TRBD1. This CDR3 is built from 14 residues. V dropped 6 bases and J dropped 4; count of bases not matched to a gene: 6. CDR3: CASRAGGSYNEQFF. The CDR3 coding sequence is TGTGCCAGCAGGGCAGGGGGTTCATACAATGAGCAGTTCTTC.

CDR3 region: CASRIRTSGPPHNEQFF. In nucleotides, the CDR3 is TGCGCCAGCAGGATCCGGACTAGCGGGCCTCCGCACAATGAGCAGTTCTTC. The V and J genes are TRBV5-1 and TRBJ2-1, with 11 bases lining up with TRBD2. This CDR3 contains 17 residues. V lost 5 bases and J lost 5; bases outside the gene matches: 12. Germline loops: CDR1 SGHRS, CDR2 YFSETQ.

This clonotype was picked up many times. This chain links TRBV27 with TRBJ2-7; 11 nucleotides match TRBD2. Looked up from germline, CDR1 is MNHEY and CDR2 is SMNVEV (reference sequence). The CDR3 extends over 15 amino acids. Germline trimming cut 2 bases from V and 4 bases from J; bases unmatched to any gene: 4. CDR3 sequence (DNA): TGTGCCAGCAGTTTAGGGCTAGCGGGAGGATACGAGCAGTACTTC. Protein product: CASSLGLAGGYEQYF.

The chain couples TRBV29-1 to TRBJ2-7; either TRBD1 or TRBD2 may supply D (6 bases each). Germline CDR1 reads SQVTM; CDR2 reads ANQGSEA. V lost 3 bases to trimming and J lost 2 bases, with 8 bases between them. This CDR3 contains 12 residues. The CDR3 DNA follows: TGCAGCGTTGATGGGGGGCCCTACGAGCAGTACTTC. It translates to CSVDGGPYEQYF.

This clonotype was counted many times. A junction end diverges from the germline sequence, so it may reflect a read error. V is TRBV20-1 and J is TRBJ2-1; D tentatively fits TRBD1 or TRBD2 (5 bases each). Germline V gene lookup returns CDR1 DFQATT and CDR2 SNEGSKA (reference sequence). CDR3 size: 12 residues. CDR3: CSARDSGTVSPF. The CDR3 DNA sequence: TGCAGTGCTAGAGATTCCGGGACGGTCTCTCCCTTC.

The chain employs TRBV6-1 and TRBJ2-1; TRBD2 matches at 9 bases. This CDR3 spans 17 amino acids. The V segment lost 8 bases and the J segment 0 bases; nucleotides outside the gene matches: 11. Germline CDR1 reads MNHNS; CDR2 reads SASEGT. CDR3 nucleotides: TGTGCCAGCGGAGGAAGACGCGGGAGGGGCTCCTACAATGAGCAGTTCTTC. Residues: CASGGRRGRGSYNEQFF.

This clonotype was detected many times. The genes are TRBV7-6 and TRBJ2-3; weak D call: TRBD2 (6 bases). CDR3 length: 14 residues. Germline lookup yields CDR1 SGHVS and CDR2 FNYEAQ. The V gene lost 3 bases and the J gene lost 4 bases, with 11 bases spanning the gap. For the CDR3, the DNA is TGTGCCAGCAGCTTGGGACTGGGTGCAGATACGCAGTATTTT. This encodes CASSLGLGADTQYF.

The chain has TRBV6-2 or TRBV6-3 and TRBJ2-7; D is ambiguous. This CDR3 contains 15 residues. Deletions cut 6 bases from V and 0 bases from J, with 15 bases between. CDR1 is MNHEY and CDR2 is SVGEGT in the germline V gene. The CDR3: CASSPNKHPSYEQYF. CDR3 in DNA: TGTGCCAGCAGCCCCAACAAACACCCCTCCTACGAGCAGTACTTC.

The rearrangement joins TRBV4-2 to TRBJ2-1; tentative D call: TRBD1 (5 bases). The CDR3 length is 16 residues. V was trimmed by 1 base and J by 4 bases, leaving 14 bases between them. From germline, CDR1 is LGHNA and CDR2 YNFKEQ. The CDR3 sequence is CASSQVGARTYNEQFF. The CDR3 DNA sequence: TGTGCCAGCAGCCAAGTAGGGGCACGGACATACAATGAGCAGTTCTTC.